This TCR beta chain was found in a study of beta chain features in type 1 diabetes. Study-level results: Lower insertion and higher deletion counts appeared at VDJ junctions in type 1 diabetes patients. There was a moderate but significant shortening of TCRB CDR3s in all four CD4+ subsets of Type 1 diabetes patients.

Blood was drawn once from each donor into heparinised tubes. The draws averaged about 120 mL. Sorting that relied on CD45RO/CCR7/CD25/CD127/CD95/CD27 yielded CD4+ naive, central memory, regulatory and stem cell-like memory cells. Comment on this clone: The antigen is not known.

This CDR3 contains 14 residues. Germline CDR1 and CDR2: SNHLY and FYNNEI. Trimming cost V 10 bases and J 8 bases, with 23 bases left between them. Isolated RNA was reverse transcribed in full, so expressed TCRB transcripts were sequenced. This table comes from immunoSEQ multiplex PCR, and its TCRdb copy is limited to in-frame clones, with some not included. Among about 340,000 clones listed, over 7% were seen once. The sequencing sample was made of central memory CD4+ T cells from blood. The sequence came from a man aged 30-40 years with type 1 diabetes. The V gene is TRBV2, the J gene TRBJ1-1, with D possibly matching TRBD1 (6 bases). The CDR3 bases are TGTGCCACCACCAGGGGCGAGGGGCCGACGGAAGCTTTCTTT. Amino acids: CATTRGEGPTEAFF.